The clone carrying this T cell receptor (beta chain) was found once. Its antigen is as yet unknown. Measured with immunoSEQ multiplex PCR; TCRdb has only the in-frame clones, and not every one. The sample yields about 220,000 clones, 88% seen once. This specimen belongs to a study of cytomegalovirus exposure and HLA in healthy donors. For the study at large: In a later analysis, it was reported that the 110 or so validation repertoires had been produced on the same platform as the 670 or so repertoires belonging to the first cohort.

The germline V gene encodes CDR1 LNHDA and CDR2 SQIVND (reference sequence). This CDR3 contains 15 residues. V gave up 6 bases and J gave up 6 bases; unmatched junction bases: 8. Findings and limits, study-wide: The study listed 164 cytomegalovirus-associated TCR beta chains. It was reportedly the case that the classifier diagnosed cytomegalovirus status with high specificity and sensitivity. In vitro checks showed that a few CMV-associated chains really do target CMV antigens.

The TCR was taken from a woman younger than 35 in good health and CMV-seronegative. The chain combines TRBV19 with TRBJ2-7; 13 bases map to TRBD2. Sequencing used PBMCs. CDR3 protein: CASSVMGLAGSEQYF. DNA for the CDR3: TGTGCCAGTAGCGTAATGGGACTAGCGGGGAGCGAGCAGTACTTC. Full variable domain (remainder filled in from reference TRBV19 and TRBJ2-7): DGGITQSPKYLFRKEGQNVTLSCEQNLNHDAMYWYRQDPGQGLRLIYYSQIVNDFQKGDIAEGYSVSREKKESFPLTVTSAQKNPTAFYLCASSVMGLAGSEQYFGPGTRLTVT.